This TCR beta chain derives from a study of T cell responses to AZD1222 COVID-19 vaccine (dated by TCRdb to the early 2020s). Study-wide context: AZD1222 recipients whose second dose came at about 4 weeks and those whose second dose came at about 12 weeks were combined into one group, since spike-specific TCR depth and breadth did not differ between the two schedules. TCR sequencing covered 233 trial participants: 207 given two doses of AZD1222 and 26 given two doses of MenACWY control vaccine. Trial participants were enrolled by age into 18-55, 56-69 and 70-plus year subgroups, with roughly 160, 29 and 62 TCR-sequenced participants respectively.

The CDR3 regions of human TCRbeta chains were analyzed by immunosequencing. Regarding the original processing steps: TCRs in the repertoires were matched against a reference library of SARS-CoV-2-specific TCRs that had been generated with the MIRA antigen-specificity platform. Breadth was defined as the fraction of unique TCRs that were SARS-CoV-2-associated, and depth was defined as the fraction of total T cells that were SARS-CoV-2-associated. Using the MIRA data, each spike-specific TCR was assigned both to the spike region to which the TCR was reactive and to a CD4 or CD8 class. Log10-transformed breadth and depth values were compared by one-way ANOVA with Sidak's multiple comparisons tests. In its TCRdb copy, this immuneACCESS table keeps in-frame sequences only and misses some clones. Where compared with another copy, unresolved V genes explain less than half of these, and the others have no known cause. V, J and clone size are taken as reported in that table, and D and trimming were inferred from the DNA itself. The sample yields 120,000 or so clones; 75% to 90% were counted once. The ten largest make up approximately 1.5% of the sample.

This clone was counted only a few times. This receptor's antigen is unknown. Per-base qualities were not stored, and no clone one base away is much larger. The CDR3 runs 13 residues from the cysteine to the phenylalanine. The CDR3 DNA has 39 bases and is translated from base 1. CDR1 ENHRY and CDR2 SYGVKD were looked up in the germline V gene. Trimming takes 8 bases off V and 3 bases off J; junction bases not matched to a gene: 4. Findings and caveats that apply to the study as a whole: Participants were mostly white British, with more females than males. The authors suggested clonal diversity may have been underestimated. Spike-specific TCR breadth and depth rose significantly after two AZD1222 doses compared with day 0 and with MenACWY recipients. The whole spike protein was spanned by vaccine-associated CD4 TCRs, and dominant responses were seen in regions 160-218 and 743-854. In the small 56-69-year group, the increase in depth fell short of significance, most likely because of low power. Because no day 14 peak-response samples were available, the repertoires could be characterized only after the peak T cell response. Conclusions about previously exposed vaccinees are limited because only 6 or 7 AZD1222 recipients were SARS-CoV-2 seropositive at baseline. Reportedly, almost half of the unique spike-specific TCRs recognized epitopes lying outside the regions that are mutated in the B.1.351 and B.1.1.7 variants.

What the time point label conveys for this sample: baseline before first vaccination. Vaccinee samples came from UK trials COV001 and COV002, including a single-blind randomized controlled phase 2/3 trial of AZD1222 (ChAdOx1 nCoV-19) in healthy adults. For TCRbeta chain sequencing, PBMC samples from trial participants were taken at day 0 and at day 28 after the second dose. The sequenced sample was peripheral blood, obtained on day 0 of AZD1222 vaccination. The origin of this receptor is an adult in good health. The receptor chain draws on TRBV10-3 and TRBJ1-5; the central 7 bases match TRBD1. The nucleotide sequence is TGTGCCATCCGGGACAGAGACAATCAGCCCCAGCATTTT. This encodes CAIRDRDNQPQHF.